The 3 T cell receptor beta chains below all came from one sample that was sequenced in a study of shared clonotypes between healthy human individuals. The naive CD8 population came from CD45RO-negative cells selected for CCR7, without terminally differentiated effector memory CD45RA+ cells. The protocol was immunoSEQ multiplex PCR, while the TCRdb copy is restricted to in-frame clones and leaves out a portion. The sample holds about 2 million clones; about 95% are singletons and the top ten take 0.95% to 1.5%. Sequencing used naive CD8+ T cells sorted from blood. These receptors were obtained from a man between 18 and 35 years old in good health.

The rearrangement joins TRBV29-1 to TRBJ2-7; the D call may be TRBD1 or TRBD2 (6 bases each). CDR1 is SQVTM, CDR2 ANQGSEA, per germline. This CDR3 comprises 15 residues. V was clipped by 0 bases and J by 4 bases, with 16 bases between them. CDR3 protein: CSVEDRGAGQYEQYF. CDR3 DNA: TGCAGCGTTGAAGATAGGGGGGCTGGACAGTACGAGCAGTACTTC.

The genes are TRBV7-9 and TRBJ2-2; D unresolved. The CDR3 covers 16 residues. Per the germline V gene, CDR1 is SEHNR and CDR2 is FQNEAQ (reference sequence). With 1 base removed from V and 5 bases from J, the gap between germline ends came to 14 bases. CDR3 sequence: CASSLGAGDRTGELFF. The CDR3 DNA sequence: TGTGCCAGCAGCTTAGGGGCAGGCGATAGGACCGGGGAGCTGTTTTTT.

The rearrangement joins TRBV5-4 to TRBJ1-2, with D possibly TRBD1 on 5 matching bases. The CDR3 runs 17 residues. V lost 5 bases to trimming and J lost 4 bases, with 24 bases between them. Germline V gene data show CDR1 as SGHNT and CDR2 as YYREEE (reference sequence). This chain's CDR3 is CASRRRGDGGSSYGYTF. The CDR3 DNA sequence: TGTGCCAGCAGACGAAGGGGCGACGGGGGGTCCTCCTATGGCTACACCTTC.